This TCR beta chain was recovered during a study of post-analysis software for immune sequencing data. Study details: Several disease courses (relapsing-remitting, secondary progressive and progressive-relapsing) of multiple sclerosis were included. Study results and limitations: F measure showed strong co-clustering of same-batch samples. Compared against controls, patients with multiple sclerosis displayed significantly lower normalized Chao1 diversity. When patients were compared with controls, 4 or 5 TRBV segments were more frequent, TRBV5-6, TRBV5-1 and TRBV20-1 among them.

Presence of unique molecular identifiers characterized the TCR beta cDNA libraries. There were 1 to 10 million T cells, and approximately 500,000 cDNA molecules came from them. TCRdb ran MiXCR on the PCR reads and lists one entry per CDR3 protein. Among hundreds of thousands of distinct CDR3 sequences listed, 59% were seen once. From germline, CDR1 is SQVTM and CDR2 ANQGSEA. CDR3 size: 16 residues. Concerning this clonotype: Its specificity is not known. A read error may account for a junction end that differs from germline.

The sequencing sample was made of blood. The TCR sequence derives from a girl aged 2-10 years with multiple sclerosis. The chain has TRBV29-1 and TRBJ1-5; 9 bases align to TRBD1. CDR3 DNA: TGCTGCGTTGAAGAGGACAGGGGTTGGGGCAATCAGCCCCAGCATTTT. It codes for CCVEEDRGWGNQPQHF.